Below are 13 T cell receptor beta chains sequenced from a single sample in a study of a mutant IDH1 vaccine in newly diagnosed glioma. Time point defined: baseline, week 1 (first vaccination visit). Treatment described: pre-vaccination baseline after standard-of-care therapy. Some clones are missing from TCRdb's copy, which holds only in-frame ones; the method was immunoSEQ multiplex PCR. Of about 59,000 clones listed, 91% are singletons. The sequencing used PBMCs, collected from a glioma patient treated with radiotherapy, temozolomide or both. These receptors were obtained from a man between 50 and 59 years old with glioma.

This sequence joins TRBV28 and TRBJ2-5, with 9 bases aligning to TRBD2. With 5 bases clipped from V and 5 bases from J, the junction kept 12 bases outside the gene matches. This CDR3 region has 16 residues. CDR1 and CDR2 (germline): MDHEN, SYDVKM. DNA for the CDR3: TGTGCCAGCAGTGGGGGACTAGCAGTCCGTATGGAGACCCAGTACTTC. Translated, it gives CASSGGLAVRMETQYF.

The chain combines TRBV29-1 with TRBJ1-1; D is ambiguous. CDR3 length: 12 amino acids. CDR1 is SQVTM and CDR2 is ANQGSEA in the germline V gene. The ends were cut back, 4 bases at V and 6 bases at J, with 12 bases in the middle. In DNA form, the CDR3 reads TGCAGCGTTGTTGGGGATGTCTCTGAAGCTTTCTTT. This encodes CSVVGDVSEAFF.

The rearrangement links TRBV9 to TRBJ2-1, with 10 bases lining up with TRBD2. The germline CDR1 and CDR2 sequences are SGDLS and YYNGEE. This CDR3 is 16 amino acids long. V gave up 5 bases and J gave up 4 bases; unmatched junction bases: 9. The CDR3 reads CASSAGTSEFYNEQFF. The CDR3 DNA reads TGTGCCAGCAGTGCCGGGACTAGCGAATTTTACAATGAGCAGTTCTTC.

The chain uses TRBV7-9 and TRBJ2-2; TRBD2 matches 9 bases. Per the germline V gene, CDR1 is SEHNR and CDR2 is FQNEAQ (reference sequence). The trim removed 5 bases at V and 7 bases at J, leaving 11 bases unmatched. CDR3 length: 16 amino acids. In nucleotides, the CDR3 is TGTGCCAGCAGCACCGGCGGGAGGGCCTATAGCGGGGAGCTGTTTTTT. Translated, it gives CASSTGGRAYSGELFF.

The rearrangement joins TRBV6-4 to TRBJ2-1; 10 bases map to TRBD2. There are 16 residues in the CDR3. CDR1 is MRHNA and CDR2 is SNTAGT in the germline V gene. Trimming cost V 2 bases and J 5 bases; bases outside gene matches: 6. The CDR3 loop reads CASSDVASGSDNEQFF. For the CDR3, the DNA is TGTGCCAGCAGTGACGTGGCTAGCGGGAGTGACAATGAGCAGTTCTTC.

The gene calls are TRBV6-5 and TRBJ1-4, with 10 nucleotides matching TRBD1. With 2 bases clipped from V and 7 bases from J, the junction kept 1 base outside the gene matches. The CDR3 has 14 amino acids. Germline V gives CDR1 MNHEY, CDR2 SVGAGI. CDR3 loop: CASSYGQGGEKLFF. The CDR3, as DNA: TGTGCCAGCAGTTACGGACAGGGGGGTGAAAAACTGTTTTTT.

This clone was recorded once. Compared with germline, one end of the junction differs, possibly owing to a read error. J is TRBJ2-2 and V is TRBV7-7, with 10 bases lining up with TRBD1. The CDR3 runs to 16 residues. The germline gives CDR1 SSHAT, CDR2 FNYEAQ (reference sequence). The CDR3 region is CASSLAPGQGAGELFF. The CDR3 DNA reads as TGTGCTAGCAGCTTAGCCCCCGGACAGGGGGCCGGGGAGCTGTTTTTT.

This chain joins TRBV10-3 and TRBJ1-5; 10 bases line up with TRBD1. Germline assignment: CDR1 ENHRY and CDR2 SYGVKD. V lost 2 bases, J lost 6 bases, and 4 bases stayed unmatched. The CDR3 consists of 15 residues. This chain's CDR3 is CAISEGDRGGQPQHF. The CDR3 nucleotides are TGTGCCATCAGTGAGGGGGACAGGGGAGGTCAGCCCCAGCATTTT.

The chain links TRBV6-4 to TRBJ2-3; 8 nucleotides match TRBD2. CDR3 length: 15 residues. Germline CDR1 is MRHNA and CDR2 is SNTAGT. Germline trimming cut 0 bases from V and 2 bases from J; bases unmatched to any gene: 1. The CDR3 region is CASSDSAGDTDTQYF. The CDR3 DNA sequence: TGTGCCAGCAGTGACTCAGCGGGAGACACAGATACGCAGTATTTT.

The chain is built from TRBV6-5 and TRBJ2-2, with 8 bases matching TRBD2. Germline lookup yields CDR1 MNHEY and CDR2 SVGAGI. V was pared by 5 bases and J by 7 bases, with 6 bases of the junction left unmatched. The length of the CDR3 is 14 residues. In DNA form, the CDR3 reads TGTGCCAGCAGTCCCGGGACTAGAGTCGGGGAGCTGTTTTTT. It yields the protein CASSPGTRVGELFF.

This clone was counted once. The chain is built from TRBV7-2 and TRBJ2-1; no firm D call. Germline CDR1 SGHTA, CDR2 FQGNSA. The CDR3 runs to 16 residues. Trimming took off 0 bases at V and 0 bases at J, with 9 bases between the two ends. The CDR3 spells CASSLAPLGSYNEQFF. The CDR3 coding sequence is TGTGCCAGCAGCTTAGCCCCGCTGGGCTCCTACAATGAGCAGTTCTTC.

In DNA form, the CDR3 reads TGCGCCAGCAGCCAAGGGGGCCCGTCCTACAATGAGCAGTTCTTC. As protein: CASSQGGPSYNEQFF. The chain recombines TRBV4-3 with TRBJ2-1; tentatively, D is TRBD1 (5 bases). The germline gives CDR1 LGHNA, CDR2 YSLEER. The CDR3 runs to 15 residues. V gave up 1 base and J gave up 1 base, with 8 bases separating them.

The V and J genes are TRBV2 and TRBJ2-1; either TRBD1 or TRBD2 may supply D (5 bases each). Germline V gives CDR1 SNHLY, CDR2 FYNNEI. V gave up 7 bases and J gave up 3 bases, with 16 bases separating them. The CDR3 totals 15 residues. The chain's CDR3 is CASKVRGLDYNEQFF. The CDR3 DNA follows: TGTGCCAGCAAAGTTCGGGGCCTGGACTACAATGAGCAGTTCTTC.